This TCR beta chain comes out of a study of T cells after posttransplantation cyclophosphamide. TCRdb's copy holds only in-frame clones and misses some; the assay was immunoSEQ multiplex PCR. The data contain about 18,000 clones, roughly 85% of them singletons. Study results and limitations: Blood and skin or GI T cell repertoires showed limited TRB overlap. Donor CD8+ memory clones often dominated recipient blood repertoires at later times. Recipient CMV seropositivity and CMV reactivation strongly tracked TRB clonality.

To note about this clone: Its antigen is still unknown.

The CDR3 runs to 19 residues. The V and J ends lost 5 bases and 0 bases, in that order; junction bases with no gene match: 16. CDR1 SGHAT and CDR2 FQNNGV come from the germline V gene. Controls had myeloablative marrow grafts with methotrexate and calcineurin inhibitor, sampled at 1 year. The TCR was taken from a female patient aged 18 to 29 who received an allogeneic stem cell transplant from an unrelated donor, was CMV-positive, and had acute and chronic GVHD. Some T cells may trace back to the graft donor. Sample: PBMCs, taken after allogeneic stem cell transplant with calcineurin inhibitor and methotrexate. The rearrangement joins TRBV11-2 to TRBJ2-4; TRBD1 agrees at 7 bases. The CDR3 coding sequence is TGTGCCAGCAGCCCCGCACCTCCAGGGGGTCTGATAGCCAAAAACATTCAGTACTTC. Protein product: CASSPAPPGGLIAKNIQYF.